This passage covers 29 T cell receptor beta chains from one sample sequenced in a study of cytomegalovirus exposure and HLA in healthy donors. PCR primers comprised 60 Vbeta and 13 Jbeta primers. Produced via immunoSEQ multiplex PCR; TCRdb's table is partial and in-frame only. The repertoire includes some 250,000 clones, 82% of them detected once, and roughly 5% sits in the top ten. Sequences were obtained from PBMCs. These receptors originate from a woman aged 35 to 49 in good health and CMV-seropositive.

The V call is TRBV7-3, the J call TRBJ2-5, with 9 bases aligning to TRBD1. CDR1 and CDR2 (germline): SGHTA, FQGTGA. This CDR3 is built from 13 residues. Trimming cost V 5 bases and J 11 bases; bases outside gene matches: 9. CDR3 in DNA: TGTGCCAGCAGCCGACAGGGGGGCGAAGAGCAGTACTTC. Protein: CASSRQGGEEQYF.

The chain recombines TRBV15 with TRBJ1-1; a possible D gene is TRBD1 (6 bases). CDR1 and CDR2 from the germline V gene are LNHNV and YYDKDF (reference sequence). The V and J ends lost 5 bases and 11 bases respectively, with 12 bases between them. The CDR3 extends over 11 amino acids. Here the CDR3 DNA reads TGTGCCACCAGCGGTTACAGGGAGGCTTTCTTT. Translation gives CATSGYREAFF.

This chain's CDR3 is CAWRRGLVAATDTQYF. DNA of the CDR3: TGTGCCTGGAGAAGAGGGCTGGTAGCGGCCACAGATACGCAGTATTTT. This chain connects TRBV30 to TRBJ2-3; D possibly corresponds to TRBD2 (6 bases). Germline CDR1 is GTSNPN and CDR2 is SVGIG (reference sequence). The V and J ends lost 3 bases and 2 bases respectively, with 18 bases between them. This CDR3 has 16 amino acids.

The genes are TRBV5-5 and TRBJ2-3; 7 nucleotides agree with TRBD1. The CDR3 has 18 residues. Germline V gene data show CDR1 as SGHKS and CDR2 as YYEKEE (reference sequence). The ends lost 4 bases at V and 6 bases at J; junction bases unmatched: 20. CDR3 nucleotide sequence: TGTGCCAGCAGCCCGAGTCCCGGGACAGTCCTTAGCAAGGATACGCAGTATTTT. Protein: CASSPSPGTVLSKDTQYF.

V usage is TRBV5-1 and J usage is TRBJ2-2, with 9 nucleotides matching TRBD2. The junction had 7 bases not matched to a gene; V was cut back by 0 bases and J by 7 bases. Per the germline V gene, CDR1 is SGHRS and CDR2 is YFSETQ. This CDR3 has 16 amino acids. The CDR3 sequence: CASSLEAGGIHGELFF. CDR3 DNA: TGCGCCAGCAGCTTGGAAGCGGGGGGAATTCACGGGGAGCTGTTTTTT.

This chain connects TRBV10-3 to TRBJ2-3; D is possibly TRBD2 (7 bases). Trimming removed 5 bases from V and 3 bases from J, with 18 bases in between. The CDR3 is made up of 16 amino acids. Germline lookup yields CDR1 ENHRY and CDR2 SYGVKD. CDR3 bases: TGTGCCATCAGTACCCTTGGGGGGGCCGTTACAGATACGCAGTATTTT. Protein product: CAISTLGGAVTDTQYF.

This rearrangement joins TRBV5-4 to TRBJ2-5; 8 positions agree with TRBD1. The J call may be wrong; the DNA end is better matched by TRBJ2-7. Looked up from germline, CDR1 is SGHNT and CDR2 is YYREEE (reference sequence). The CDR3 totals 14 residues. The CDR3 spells CASSLQGATYEQYF. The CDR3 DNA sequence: TGTGCCAGCAGCTTGCAGGGGGCAACCTACGAGCAGTACTTC.

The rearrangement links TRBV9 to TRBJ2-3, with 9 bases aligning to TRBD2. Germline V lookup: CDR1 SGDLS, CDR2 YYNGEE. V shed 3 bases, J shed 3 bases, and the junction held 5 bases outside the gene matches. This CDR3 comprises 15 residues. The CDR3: CASSALAGQTDTQYF. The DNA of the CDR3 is TGTGCCAGCAGCGCGCTAGCGGGGCAGACAGATACGCAGTATTTT.

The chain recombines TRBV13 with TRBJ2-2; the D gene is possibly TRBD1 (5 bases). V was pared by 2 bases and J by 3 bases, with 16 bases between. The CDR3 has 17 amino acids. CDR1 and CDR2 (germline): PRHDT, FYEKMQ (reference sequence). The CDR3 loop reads CASSLPGSWGDTGELFF. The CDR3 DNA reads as TGTGCCAGCAGCTTACCCGGCAGCTGGGGCGACACCGGGGAGCTGTTTTTT.

Written as DNA, the CDR3 is TGTGCCAGCAGCGCCGGGGTGTCCGGGGAGCTGTTTTTT. This sequence encodes CASSAGVSGELFF. This chain connects TRBV9 to TRBJ2-2; tentatively, D is TRBD2 (5 bases). This CDR3 has 13 residues. Germline CDR1 reads SGDLS; CDR2 reads YYNGEE. Trimming pared 3 bases from V and 6 bases from J, leaving 9 bases between. Together with reference TRBV9 and TRBJ2-2, the CDR3 gives the full variable domain: DSGVTQTPKHLITATGQRVTLRCSPRSGDLSVYWYQQSLDQGLQFLIQYYNGEERAKGNILERFSAQQFPDLHSELNLSSLELGDSALYFCASSAGVSGELFFGEGSRLTVL.

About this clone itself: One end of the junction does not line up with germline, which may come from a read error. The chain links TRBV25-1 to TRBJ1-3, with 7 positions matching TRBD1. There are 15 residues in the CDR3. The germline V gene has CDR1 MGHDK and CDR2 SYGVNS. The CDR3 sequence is CASSESGGAENAIYF. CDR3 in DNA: TGTGCCAGCAGTGAGTCAGGGGGAGCGGAAAACGCCATATATTTT.

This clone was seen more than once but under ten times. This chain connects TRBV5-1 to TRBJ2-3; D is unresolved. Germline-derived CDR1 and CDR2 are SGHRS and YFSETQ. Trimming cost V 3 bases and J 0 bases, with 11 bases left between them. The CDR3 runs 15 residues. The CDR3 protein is CASSWVGASTDTQYF. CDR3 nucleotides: TGCGCCAGCAGCTGGGTGGGCGCTAGCACAGATACGCAGTATTTT.

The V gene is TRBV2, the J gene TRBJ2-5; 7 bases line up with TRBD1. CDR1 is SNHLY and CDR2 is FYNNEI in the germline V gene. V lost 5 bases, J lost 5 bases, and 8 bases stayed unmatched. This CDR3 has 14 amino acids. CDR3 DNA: TGTGCCAGCAGTAAACAGGGGAGTAGGGAGACCCAGTACTTC. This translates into CASSKQGSRETQYF.

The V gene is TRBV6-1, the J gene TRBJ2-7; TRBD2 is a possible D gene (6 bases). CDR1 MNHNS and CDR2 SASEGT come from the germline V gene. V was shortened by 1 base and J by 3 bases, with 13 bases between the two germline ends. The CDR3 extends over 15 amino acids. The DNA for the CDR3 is TGTGCCAGCAGTGAAGGTTACGGGGGTTTCTACGAGCAGTACTTC. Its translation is CASSEGYGGFYEQYF.

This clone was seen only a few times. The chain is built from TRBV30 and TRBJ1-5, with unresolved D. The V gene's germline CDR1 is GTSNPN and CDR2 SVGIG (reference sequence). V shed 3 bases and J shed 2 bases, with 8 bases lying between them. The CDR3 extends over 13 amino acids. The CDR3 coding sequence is TGTGCCTGGAGCGAGGATCGCAATCAGCCCCAGCATTTT. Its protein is CAWSEDRNQPQHF.

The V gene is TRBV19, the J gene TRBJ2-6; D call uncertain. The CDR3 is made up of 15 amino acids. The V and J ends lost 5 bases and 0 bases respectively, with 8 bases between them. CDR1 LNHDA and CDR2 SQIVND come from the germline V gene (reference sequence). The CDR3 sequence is CASSPLSSGANVLTF. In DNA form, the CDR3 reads TGTGCCAGTAGTCCCCTGAGCTCTGGGGCCAACGTCCTGACTTTC.

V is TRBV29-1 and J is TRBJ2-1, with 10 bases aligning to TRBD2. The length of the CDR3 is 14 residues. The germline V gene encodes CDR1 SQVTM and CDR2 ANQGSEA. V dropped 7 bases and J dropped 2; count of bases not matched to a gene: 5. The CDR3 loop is CSGSLAGPYNEQFF. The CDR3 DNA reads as TGCAGCGGCTCACTAGCGGGGCCCTACAATGAGCAGTTCTTC.

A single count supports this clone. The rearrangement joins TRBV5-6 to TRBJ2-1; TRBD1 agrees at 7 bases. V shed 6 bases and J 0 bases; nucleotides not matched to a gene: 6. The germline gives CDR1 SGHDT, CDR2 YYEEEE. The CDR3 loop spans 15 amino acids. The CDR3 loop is CASNYRGPSYNEQFF. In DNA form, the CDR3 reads TGTGCCAGCAACTACAGGGGTCCCTCCTACAATGAGCAGTTCTTC.

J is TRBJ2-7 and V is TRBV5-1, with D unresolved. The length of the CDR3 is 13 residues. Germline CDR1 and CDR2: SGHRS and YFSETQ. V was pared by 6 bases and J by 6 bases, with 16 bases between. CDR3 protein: CASKVASTREQYF. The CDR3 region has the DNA TGCGCCAGCAAGGTGGCTAGTACCCGCGAGCAGTACTTC. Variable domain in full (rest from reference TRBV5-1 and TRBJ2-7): KAGVTQTPRYLIKTRGQQVTLSCSPISGHRSVSWYQQTPGQGLQFLFEYFSETQRNKGNFPGRFSGRQFSNSRSEMNVSTLELGDSALYLCASKVASTREQYFGPGTRLTVT.

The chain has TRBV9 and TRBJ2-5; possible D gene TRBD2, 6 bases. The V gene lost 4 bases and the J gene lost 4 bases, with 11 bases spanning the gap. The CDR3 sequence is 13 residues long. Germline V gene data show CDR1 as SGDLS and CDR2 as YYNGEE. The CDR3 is CASSRDSRETQYF. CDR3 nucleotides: TGTGCCAGCAGCCGGGACTCTAGAGAGACCCAGTACTTC.

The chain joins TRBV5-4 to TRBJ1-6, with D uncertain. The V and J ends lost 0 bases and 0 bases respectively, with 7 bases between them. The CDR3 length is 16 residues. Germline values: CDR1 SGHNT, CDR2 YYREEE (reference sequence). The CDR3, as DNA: TGTGCCAGCAGCTTGGGAGGGCTCTCCTATAATTCACCCCTCCACTTT. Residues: CASSLGGLSYNSPLHF.

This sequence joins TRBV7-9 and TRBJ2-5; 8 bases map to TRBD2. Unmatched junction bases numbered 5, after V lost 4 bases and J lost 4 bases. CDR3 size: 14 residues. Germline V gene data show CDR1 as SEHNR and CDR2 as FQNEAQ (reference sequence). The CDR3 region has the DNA TGTGCCAGCAGCTCGGGACTAGTCGGAGAGACCCAGTACTTC. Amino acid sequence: CASSSGLVGETQYF.

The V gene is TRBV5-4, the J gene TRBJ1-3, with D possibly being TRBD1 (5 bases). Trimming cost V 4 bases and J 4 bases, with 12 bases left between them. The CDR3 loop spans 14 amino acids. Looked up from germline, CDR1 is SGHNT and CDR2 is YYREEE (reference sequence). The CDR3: CASSIDTGGNTIYF. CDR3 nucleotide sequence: TGTGCCAGCAGCATTGACACAGGAGGAAACACCATATATTTT.

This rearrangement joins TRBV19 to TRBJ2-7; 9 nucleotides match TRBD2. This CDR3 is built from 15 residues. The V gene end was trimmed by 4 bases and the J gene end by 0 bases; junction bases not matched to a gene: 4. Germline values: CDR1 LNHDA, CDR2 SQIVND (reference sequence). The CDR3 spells CASSTTSGFSYEQYF. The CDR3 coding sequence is TGTGCCAGTAGTACCACTAGCGGGTTCTCCTACGAGCAGTACTTC.

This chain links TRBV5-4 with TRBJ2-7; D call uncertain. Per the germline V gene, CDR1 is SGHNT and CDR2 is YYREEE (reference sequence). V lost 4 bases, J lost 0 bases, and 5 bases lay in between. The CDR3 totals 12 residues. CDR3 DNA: TGTGCCAGCAGCCAGAACTCCTACGAGCAGTACTTC. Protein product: CASSQNSYEQYF.

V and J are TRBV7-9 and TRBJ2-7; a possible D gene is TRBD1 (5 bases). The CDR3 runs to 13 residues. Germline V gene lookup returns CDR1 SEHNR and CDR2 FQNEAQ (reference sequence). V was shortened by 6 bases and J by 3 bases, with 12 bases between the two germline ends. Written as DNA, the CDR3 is TGTGCCAGCAGTCCTACCACAGGCTACGAGCAGTACTTC. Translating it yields CASSPTTGYEQYF.

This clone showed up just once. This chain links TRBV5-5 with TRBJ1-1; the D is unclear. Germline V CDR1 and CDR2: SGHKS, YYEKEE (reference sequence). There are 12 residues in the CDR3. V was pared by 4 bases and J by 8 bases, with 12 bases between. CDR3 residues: CASSPVPGEAFF. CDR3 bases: TGTGCCAGCAGCCCCGTGCCGGGGGAAGCTTTCTTT.

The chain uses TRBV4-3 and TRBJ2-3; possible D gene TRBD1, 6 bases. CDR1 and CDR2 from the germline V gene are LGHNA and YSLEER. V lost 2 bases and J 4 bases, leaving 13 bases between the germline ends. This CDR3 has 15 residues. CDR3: CASSQSQGTADTQYF. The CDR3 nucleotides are TGCGCCAGCAGCCAATCACAGGGAACGGCAGATACGCAGTATTTT.

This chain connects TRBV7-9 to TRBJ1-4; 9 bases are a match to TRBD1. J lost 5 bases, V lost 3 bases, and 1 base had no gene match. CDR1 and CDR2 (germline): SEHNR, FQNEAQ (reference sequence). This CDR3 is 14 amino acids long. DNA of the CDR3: TGTGCCAGCAGCTTGGGACAGGGAAATGAAAAACTGTTTTTT. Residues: CASSLGQGNEKLFF.